This is a list of T cell receptor beta chains from one sample in a study of shared clonotypes between healthy human individuals. Method: immunoSEQ multiplex PCR; TCRdb's copy keeps in-frame clones and lacks some. The sample carries around 2.5 million clones, more than 85% recorded once. What was sequenced was naive CD4+ T cells from PBMCs. The receptors derive from a man between 18 and 29 years old in good health. Some clones in this sample may be carry-over from other donors' samples. Each CDR3 is given with its conserved first and last residue. A D gene is named only where the DNA matches it firmly. A row's size may be missing; if present it is once, few, many or a size class.

V gene	D gene	clone size	J gene	CDR3 protein	CDR3 DNA
TRBV7-2	NA	NA	TRBJ1-1	CASRDTSWNTEAFF	TGTGCCAGTCGGGACACCTCGTGGAACACTGAAGCTTTCTTT
TRBV19	NA	NA	TRBJ2-1	CASSTLAAEDNEQFF	TGTGCCAGTAGTACGTTAGCCGCAGAAGACAATGAGCAGTTCTTC
TRBV28	TRBD2	NA	TRBJ2-4	CASSPSGRADWAAKNIQYF	TGTGCCAGCAGTCCTAGCGGGAGGGCCGACTGGGCAGCCAAAAACATTCAGTACTTC
TRBV6-6	NA	NA	TRBJ1-2	CASGRGYTF	TGTGCCAGCGGCCGGGGCTACACCTTC
TRBV25-1	NA	NA	TRBJ2-4	CASSEGLNIQYF	TGTGCCAGCAGTGAAGGCTTAAACATTCAGTACTTC
TRBV28	TRBD2	NA	TRBJ2-7	CASSLGTSGRFLSYEQYF	TGTGCCAGCAGTTTGGGGACTAGCGGGAGGTTCTTATCCTACGAGCAGTACTTC
TRBV28	TRBD2	NA	TRBJ2-1	CASSGLAGLSSYNEQFF	TGTGCCAGCAGCGGACTAGCGGGTTTGAGCTCCTACAATGAGCAGTTCTTC
TRBV9	TRBD2	NA	TRBJ2-5	CASSVGPRGSGIRGETQYF	TGTGCCAGCAGCGTAGGCCCCAGAGGTAGCGGGATCAGAGGAGAGACCCAGTACTTC
TRBV5-4	NA	NA	TRBJ2-5	CASSSQGQRGETQYF	TGTGCCAGCAGCTCCCAGGGACAGCGGGGAGAGACCCAGTACTTC
TRBV11-3	NA	NA	TRBJ2-7	CASSLGSHEQYF	TGTGCCAGCAGCTTAGGGAGCCACGAGCAGTACTTC
TRBV27	NA	NA	TRBJ2-2	CASSFSRSPAEWGMTGELFF	TGTGCCAGCAGTTTTTCCCGTTCCCCGGCCGAATGGGGAATGACCGGGGAGCTGTTTTTT
TRBV2	NA	NA	TRBJ1-2	CASSEFGVGRHGYTF	TGTGCCAGCAGTGAATTCGGGGTAGGGCGACATGGCTACACCTTC
TRBV20-1	NA	NA	TRBJ2-5	CSAWNQETQYF	TGCAGTGCCTGGAACCAAGAGACCCAGTACTTC
TRBV28	NA	NA	TRBJ2-2	CASSAQGRTGELFF	TGTGCCAGCAGCGCACAGGGTAGAACCGGGGAGCTGTTTTTT
TRBV6-6	NA	NA	TRBJ2-7	CASSHDYEQYF	TGTGCCAGCAGCCACGACTACGAGCAGTACTTC
TRBV6-5	NA	NA	TRBJ2-5	CASSPGWGQETQYF	TGTGCCAGCAGCCCAGGGTGGGGACAAGAGACCCAGTACTTC
TRBV10-1	NA	NA	TRBJ2-3	CASTQPFTDTQYF	TGCGCCAGCACCCAACCCTTCACAGATACGCAGTATTTT
TRBV2	NA	once	TRBJ2-1	CASSDRGNEQFF	TGTGCCAGCAGTGACAGGGGAAATGAGCAGTTCTTC
TRBV6-5	TRBD1	NA	TRBJ1-4	CATSPGGATNEKLFF	TGTGCCACCAGTCCAGGGGGAGCAACTAATGAAAAACTGTTTTTT
TRBV10-3	NA	NA	TRBJ2-3	CAISPGHSTGVDTQYF	TGTGCCATCAGTCCGGGCCACTCCACCGGTGTGGATACGCAGTATTTT
TRBV20-1	NA	NA	TRBJ1-2	CSARVDTGYTF	TGCAGTGCTAGAGTTGACACTGGCTACACCTTC
TRBV15	NA	NA	TRBJ1-2	CATSRDVRGALGGYTF	TGTGCCACCAGCAGAGATGTTAGAGGGGCTTTAGGTGGCTACACCTTC
TRBV11-2	NA	NA	TRBJ1-4	CASSLDLYEKLFF	TGTGCCAGCAGCTTAGATCTTTATGAAAAACTGTTTTTT
TRBV18	NA	NA	TRBJ1-1	CASCENTEAFF	TGTGCCAGCTGCGAGAACACTGAAGCTTTCTTT
TRBV12-2	NA	NA	TRBJ1-2	CASRYSGLNYGYTF	TGTGCAAGTCGCTACTCGGGGCTTAACTATGGCTACACCTTC
TRBV29-1	NA	NA	TRBJ2-5	CSVDFGLETQYF	TGCAGCGTGGATTTTGGGTTGGAGACCCAGTACTTC
TRBV6-5	NA	NA	TRBJ1-5	CASRKYSNQPQHF	TGTGCCAGCAGGAAGTATAGCAATCAGCCCCAGCATTTT
TRBV5-1	TRBD2	NA	TRBJ2-1	CASSVSGSYNEQFF	TGCGCCAGCAGCGTTAGCGGGAGCTACAATGAGCAGTTCTTC
TRBV18	TRBD1	NA	TRBJ2-5	CASSPGQGETQYF	TGTGCCAGCTCACCAGGACAGGGAGAGACCCAGTACTTC
TRBV2	TRBD2	once	TRBJ2-1	CASRLLAGRDEQFF	TGTGCCAGCAGATTACTAGCGGGGCGGGATGAGCAGTTCTTC
TRBV7-3	NA	NA	TRBJ1-3	CASRDSSGNTIYF	TGTGCCAGCAGGGACAGCTCTGGAAACACCATATATTTT
TRBV28	NA	NA	TRBJ1-1	CASSPRTAANTEAFF	TGTGCCAGCAGCCCTAGGACGGCTGCCAACACTGAAGCTTTCTTT
TRBV19	NA	NA	TRBJ2-4	CASNNYGDIQYF	TGTGCCAGTAATAACTACGGGGACATTCAGTACTTC
TRBV5-1	NA	NA	TRBJ1-1	CASGNVNTEAFF	TGCGCCAGCGGCAATGTTAACACTGAAGCTTTCTTT
TRBV5-6	NA	NA	TRBJ1-1	CASSLPGGSEAFF	TGTGCCAGCAGCTTGCCCGGTGGCTCTGAAGCTTTCTTT
TRBV5-8	NA	once	TRBJ2-7	CASSLAPGSYEQYF	TGTGCCAGCAGCTTGGCCCCCGGGTCCTACGAGCAGTACTTC
TRBV6-1	NA	NA	TRBJ2-5	CASSPSRRETQYF	TGTGCCAGCAGTCCTTCTCGTCGGGAGACCCAGTACTTC
TRBV28	TRBD1	NA	TRBJ1-1	CASSTSGTGINEAFF	TGTGCCAGCAGTACATCCGGGACAGGCATTAATGAAGCTTTCTTT
TRBV7-9	NA	once	TRBJ1-4	CATAGQLNEKLFF	TGTGCCACCGCCGGACAGCTAAATGAAAAACTGTTTTTT
TRBV7-2	NA	NA	TRBJ1-4	CASSRDRTSEKLFF	TGTGCCAGCAGCCGCGACAGGACGAGTGAAAAACTGTTTTTT
TRBV5-1	TRBD1	NA	TRBJ1-4	CASSQNRGRRLGEKLFF	TGCGCCAGCAGTCAAAACAGGGGGCGACGACTGGGTGAAAAACTGTTTTTT
TRBV18	TRBD2	NA	TRBJ2-3	CASSPTSSTDTQYF	TGTGCCAGCTCACCGACTAGCAGCACAGATACGCAGTATTTT
TRBV6-1	TRBD1	NA	TRBJ2-7	CASSEQPGGNLQYF	TGTGCCAGCAGTGAACAGCCAGGGGGTAATCTTCAGTACTTC
TRBV10-3	NA	NA	TRBJ1-1	CAIRGPGPEVAEAFF	TGTGCCATCAGGGGTCCGGGACCCGAAGTGGCTGAAGCTTTCTTT